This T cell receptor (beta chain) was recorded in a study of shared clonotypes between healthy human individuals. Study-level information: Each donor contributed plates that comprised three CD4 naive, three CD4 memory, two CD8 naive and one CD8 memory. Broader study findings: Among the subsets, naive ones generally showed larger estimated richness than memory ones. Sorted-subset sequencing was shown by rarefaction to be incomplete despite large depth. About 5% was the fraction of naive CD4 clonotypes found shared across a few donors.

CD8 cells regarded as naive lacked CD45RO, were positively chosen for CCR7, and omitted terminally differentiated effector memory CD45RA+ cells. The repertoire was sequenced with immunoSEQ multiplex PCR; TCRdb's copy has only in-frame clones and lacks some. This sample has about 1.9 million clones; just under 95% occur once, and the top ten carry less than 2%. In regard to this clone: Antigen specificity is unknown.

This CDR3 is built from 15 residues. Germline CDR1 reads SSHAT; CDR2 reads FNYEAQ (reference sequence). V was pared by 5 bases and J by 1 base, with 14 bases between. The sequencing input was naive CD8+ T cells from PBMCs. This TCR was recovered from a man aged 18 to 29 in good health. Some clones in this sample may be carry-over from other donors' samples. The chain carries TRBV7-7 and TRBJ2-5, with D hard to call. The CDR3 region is CASSATTHTQETQYF. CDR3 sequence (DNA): TGTGCCAGCAGCGCCACAACACACACCCAAGAGACCCAGTACTTC.